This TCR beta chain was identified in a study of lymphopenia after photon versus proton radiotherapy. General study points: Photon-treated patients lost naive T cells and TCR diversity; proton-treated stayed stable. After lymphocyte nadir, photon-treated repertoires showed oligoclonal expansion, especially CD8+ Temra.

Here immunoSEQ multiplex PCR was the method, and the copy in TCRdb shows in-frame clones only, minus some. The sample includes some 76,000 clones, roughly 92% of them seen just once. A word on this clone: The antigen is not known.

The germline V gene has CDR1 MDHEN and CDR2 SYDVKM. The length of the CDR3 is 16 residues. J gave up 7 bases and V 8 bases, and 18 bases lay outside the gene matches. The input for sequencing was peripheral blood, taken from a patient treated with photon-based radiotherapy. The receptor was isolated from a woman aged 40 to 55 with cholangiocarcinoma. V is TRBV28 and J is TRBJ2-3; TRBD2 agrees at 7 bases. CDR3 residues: CASSPFGTGGSNTQYF. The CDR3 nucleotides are TGTGCCAGCTCCCCTTTTGGTACGGGAGGATCGAATACGCAGTATTTT.